This TCR beta chain stems from a study of blood T cells in healthy people across ages. General study results and limits: The study lacked donor CMV status, which possibly confounded expanded clonotype changes. The authors considered diversity estimates from one million T cells to be underestimates. Getting older went along with TCR beta diversity per million T cells dropping roughly linearly.

In this sample, this clonotype turned up a few times. Its antigen is still unknown. Through a sample-barcoded 5' primer and a J-beta primer mix, a second PCR was run for roughly 6 to 12 cycles. A tag from a template-switch adaptor with 12 random nucleotides marked each cDNA molecule. TCRdb re-derived calls from the 5' RACE reads in MiXCR, one entry per CDR3 protein. Of roughly 1.5 million distinct CDR3 sequences listed, about 42% were seen once; the top ten hold less than 5%. The CDR3 extends over 14 amino acids. Germline loops: CDR1 MNHEY, CDR2 SMNVEV (reference sequence). V was shortened by 4 bases and J by 2 bases, with 9 bases between the two germline ends.

The clonotype originates from a woman aged 18-29 years in good health. This chain connects TRBV27 to TRBJ2-1; TRBD1 might be the D (6 bases). What was sequenced was blood. The CDR3 loop reads CASSSGAAYNEQFF. In DNA form, the CDR3 reads TGTGCCAGCAGTTCAGGGGCCGCCTACAATGAGCAGTTCTTC.